The 13 T cell receptor beta chains presented below share a single source sample, sequenced in a study of Graves' ophthalmopathy and Graves' hyperthyroidism. Transcripts of RNA were the source for amplifying TCR beta CDR3 regions. Second-round multiplex PCR came after a first-round RT-PCR that employed HTBI primers. From the multiplex PCR reads, TCRdb called clonotypes with MiXCR, one entry per CDR3 protein. The repertoire includes tens of thousands of distinct CDR3 sequences, more than 40% of them detected once, and 4.7% sits in the top ten. The sequenced sample consisted of peripheral blood. Receptors originate from an adult woman with Graves' ophthalmopathy.

This clonotype was seen at least ten times. The chain links TRBV7-9 to TRBJ2-1, with 7 nucleotides matching TRBD1. The CDR3 runs to 16 residues. The germline V gene has CDR1 SEHNR and CDR2 FQNEAQ (reference sequence). V shed 7 bases, J shed 5 bases, and the junction held 14 bases outside the gene matches. As DNA, the CDR3 is TGTGCCAGCACCCAGTGGCCGGGACAGTTCGACAATGAGCAGTTCTTC. Amino acid sequence: CASTQWPGQFDNEQFF. Combining the CDR3 with reference TRBV7-9 and TRBJ2-1 gives the whole variable domain DTGVSQNPRHKITKRGQNVTFRCDPISEHNRLYWYRQTLGQGPEFLTYFQNEAQLEKSRLLSDRFSAERPKGSFSTLEIQRTEQGDSAMYLCASTQWPGQFDNEQFFGPGTRLTVL.

V and J are TRBV20-1 and TRBJ2-5; weak D call: TRBD2 (6 bases). The germline V and J ends were trimmed by 5 bases and 8 bases, with 15 bases remaining between them. This CDR3 is built from 12 residues. In germline, CDR1 is DFQATT, CDR2 SNEGSKA (reference sequence). CDR3 protein: CSASRELETQYF. The CDR3 DNA follows: TGCAGTGCTTCACGGGAGTTAGAAACCCAGTACTTC.

Turning to this clonotype: This may be a read error: a much more frequent sequence differs by one nucleotide. The chain uses TRBV24-1 and TRBJ1-5, with 8 bases lining up with TRBD1. The length of the CDR3 is 16 residues. The V gene's germline CDR1 is KGHDR and CDR2 SFDVKD. The CDR3 DNA is TGTGCCAGCAGTTTGGCGGGCAGGGGGCCCGAACAGCCCCAGCATTTT. Translating it yields CASSLAGRGPEQPQHF.

This clonotype came up many times. The chain couples TRBV28 to TRBJ1-5; D gene uncertain. The CDR3 sequence is 13 residues long. Germline V gene lookup returns CDR1 MDHEN and CDR2 SYDVKM. Trimming removed 2 bases at V and 7 bases at J, with 9 bases between. CDR3 in amino acids: CASSLHPKQPQHF. CDR3 nucleotide sequence: TGTGCCAGCAGTTTACATCCAAAGCAGCCCCAGCATTTT.

This clonotype showed up just a few times. A read error may be the cause here, since a much bigger clone is one base away. The chain is built from TRBV4-3 and TRBJ2-7; D remains ambiguous. There are 15 residues in the CDR3. Trimming took 1 base from V and 2 from J, leaving 12 bases between them. Germline lookup yields CDR1 LGHNA and CDR2 YSLEER. The CDR3 sequence: CASSQAGGSAYEQYF. In DNA, the CDR3 is TGCGCCAGCAGCCAAGCCGGCGGCAGCGCCTACGAGCAGTACTTC.

The chain has TRBV12-3 or TRBV12-4 and TRBJ2-5, with 7 bases that match TRBD2. The CDR3 sequence is 14 residues long. The trim removed 6 bases at V and 5 bases at J, leaving 9 bases unmatched. Written as DNA, the CDR3 is TGTGCCAGCAGCGAGTATGGGGGAGGGGAGACCCAGTACTTC. Protein: CASSEYGGGETQYF.

The chain joins TRBV6-4 to TRBJ2-3; no clear D gene. Germline CDR1 reads MRHNA; CDR2 reads SNTAGT. The CDR3 runs to 15 residues. Trimming cost V 4 bases and J 4 bases, with 15 bases left between them. This chain's CDR3 is CASSGSSRTADTQYF. The CDR3 DNA reads TGTGCCAGCAGTGGCTCGTCTCGTACCGCAGATACGCAGTATTTT.

This clonotype has a count of ten or more. V gene TRBV20-1 combines with J gene TRBJ2-5, with TRBD2 matching over 9 bases. The germline V gene has CDR1 DFQATT and CDR2 SNEGSKA (reference sequence). The V gene end was trimmed by 5 bases and the J gene end by 4 bases; junction bases not matched to a gene: 11. This CDR3 spans 15 amino acids. The CDR3, as DNA: TGCAGTGCTCCTCTAGCGGGACGTTTTCGAGAGACCCAGTACTTC. Amino acid sequence: CSAPLAGRFRETQYF.

Points on this clonotype: One junction end disagrees with the germline gene, perhaps due to a read error. The J gene is TRBJ1-1, the V gene TRBV5-1, with 8 positions matching TRBD1. CDR3 length equals 14 residues. Germline V CDR1 and CDR2: SGHRS, YFSETQ. In DNA, the CDR3 is TGCGCCAGCAGCCAGGGGGCCTTGAACACCGAAGCTTTCTTT. This encodes CASSQGALNTEAFF.

This clonotype has a count of ten or more. The rearrangement uses TRBV12-3 or TRBV12-4 and TRBJ2-1; D remains ambiguous. This CDR3 region has 11 residues. The V end was cut by 6 bases, the J end by 5 bases, with 5 bases between. CDR3 in DNA: TGTGCCAGCAGCCGGAACAATGAGCAGTTCTTC. Translation: CASSRNNEQFF.

In this sample, this clonotype turned up many times. Its ends do not fully match the called genes, so a read error is possible. The chain joins TRBV10-3 to TRBJ2-1; the match to TRBD2 covers 7 bases. Germline assignment: CDR1 ENHRY and CDR2 SYGVKD. This CDR3 has 13 residues. CDR3 loop: CAISARDYDEQFF. The CDR3 DNA sequence: TGTGCCATCAGTGCCCGGGACTACGATGAGCAGTTCTTC.

By share, this clonotype counts as medium-sized. The chain has TRBV7-2 and TRBJ1-6, with D unresolved. The germline gives CDR1 SGHTA, CDR2 FQGNSA. This CDR3 spans 12 amino acids. V gave up 2 bases and J gave up 5 bases, with 1 base separating them. CDR3 coding DNA: TGTGCCAGCAGCTTAAATAATTCACCCCTCCACTTT. Residues: CASSLNNSPLHF.

About this clonotype: The final CDR3 position lacks the conserved phenylalanine or tryptophan, pointing to a likely read error. No DNA is shown, since the ends of the CDR3 on it are uncertain; the CDR3 is the one TCRdb lists. The chain carries TRBV7-8 and TRBJ2-1. Per germline, CDR1 SGHVS and CDR2 FQNEAQ. With termini counted, the CDR3 has 14 amino acids. The CDR3 spells CVSSSLGMYNERFL.